This T cell receptor (beta chain) is from a study of shared clonotypes between healthy human individuals. Notes on the study in general: Exclusively blood specimens were collected; tissue repertoires likely differ. Generally, naive subsets (rather than memory subsets) showed larger estimated richness.

Measured with immunoSEQ multiplex PCR; TCRdb has only the in-frame clones, and not every one. The sample lists some 2,100,000 clones; around 95% were seen once. Regarding this clone: Its antigen is not known.

The sequenced sample consisted of naive CD4+ T cells sorted from blood. The subset denotes: CD45RA+ positively selected. This receptor was obtained from a man younger than 35 in good health.

Written as DNA, the CDR3 is TGCAGTTACTCAAATAGCGGGAGATACAATGAGCAGTTCTTC. Translated, it gives CSYSNSGRYNEQFF. The chain links TRBV29-1 to TRBJ2-1; 9 bases are a match to TRBD2. CDR3 size: 14 residues. Germline V gene lookup returns CDR1 SQVTM and CDR2 ANQGSEA.